Listed here is a single TCR beta chain. The source of the sample is a study of Ad26.COV2.S vaccination and SARS-CoV-2 variants. Treatment defined: some 19 received Ad26.COV2.S at low or high dose, single or two shots; 5 received placebo; per-sample allocation not given. Sampling occurred on day 63 after the first vaccine or placebo injection. The CDR3 extends over 13 amino acids. Trimming left V 1 base short and J 8 bases short, with 11 bases between. CDR1 and CDR2 (germline): LGHNA, YSLEER. Assay: immunoSEQ multiplex PCR; the TCRdb copy retains only in-frame clones and omits some. Altogether about 350,000 clones are present, 88% being singletons, with the ten largest covering around 6.6%.

The receptor comes from a person aged 18 to 65 who received the Ad26.COV2.S COVID-19 vaccine or a placebo. The rearrangement joins TRBV4-3 to TRBJ1-2; a weak D match, TRBD1 (5 bases). The material was peripheral blood, obtained in a trial of Ad26.COV2.S vaccine versus placebo. The CDR3 coding sequence is TGCGCCAGCAGCCAAGGAGGGGAGGGGGGCTACACCTTC. Encoded protein: CASSQGGEGGYTF.